This TCR beta chain stems from a study of tumor-infiltrating lymphocytes in primary liver carcinoma. The study's findings and limits: Lower overlap was observed for tumor-adjacent and tumor-blood pairs relative to tumor region pairs.

A single count supports this clonotype. Its antigen is not identified. Since no conserved phenylalanine or tryptophan closes the CDR3, a read error is the likely cause. Germline V gene sequence: CDR1 SGHAT, CDR2 FQNNGV. The CDR3 spans 20 residues. The tissue used was unsorted bulk material of 20-30 mg. RNA and DNA were co-extracted from it with the AllPrep DNA/RNA mini kit. The authors sampled five separate regions per tumor. The investigators made TCR beta cDNA from roughly 0.45 ug total RNA, using a constant-region primer. ARM-PCR, slightly modified, supplied the TCR beta libraries through three nested multiplex PCR rounds. Each of the first two PCR rounds ran roughly 9 cycles with TRBV1-TRBV30 forward and C-beta reverse primers. TCRdb reprocessed the multiplex PCR reads with MiXCR, giving one entry per CDR3 protein. Here the sample spans roughly 200,000 distinct CDR3 sequences, 70% to 90% being singletons.

This TCR was recovered from a man aged 35-49 years with primary liver carcinoma and hepatitis B virus infection. The J gene is TRBJ2-7, the V gene TRBV11-2; 11 bases fit TRBD2. The sequenced material came from tumor tissue from primary liver carcinoma. DNA for the CDR3: TGTGTCAGCAGCTTGAGGGAGGGGAGGACTAGCGGGCTCAGCTCCTATGAGCAGTACTTA. This encodes CVSSLREGRTSGLSSYEQYL.